The sequence of this T cell receptor (beta chain) was determined in a study of blood T cell repertoires in COVID-19. Study overall: Whether acute or convalescent, the COVID-19 samples came from the United States, Italy and Spain. T cells, B-cell-depleted T cells, or PBMCs provided the cDNA or gDNA that served as material.

The protocol was immunoSEQ multiplex PCR, while the TCRdb copy is restricted to in-frame clones and leaves out a portion. The profile shows approximately 460,000 clones, 89% of them singletons. The CDR3 has 16 amino acids. CDR1 is LGHNA and CDR2 is YNFKEQ in the germline V gene. Losses at the gene ends were 4 bases for V and 2 bases for J; bases not matched to a gene: 9. The material sequenced was peripheral blood. The sequence came from a man aged 18 to 35 with COVID-19, enrolled during active disease. J is TRBJ2-5 and V is TRBV4-2; 8 bases are shared with TRBD2. Here the CDR3 reads CASSPYEASGQETQYF. CDR3 DNA sequence: TGTGCCAGCAGCCCATACGAGGCTAGCGGGCAAGAGACCCAGTACTTC.